This T cell receptor beta chain is drawn from a study of blood T cell repertoires in COVID-19. For the study at large: The cDNA or gDNA used as material had been derived from T cells, B-cell-depleted T cells, or PBMCs.

With 7 bases removed from V and 0 bases from J, the gap between germline ends came to 10 bases. CDR1 is GTSNPN, CDR2 SVGIG, per germline (reference sequence). The CDR3 totals 13 residues. Original processing notes: It was from reference gene primer amplification that nucleated cell counts were estimated. Clones were sequenced by immunoSEQ multiplex PCR, and TCRdb holds only the in-frame ones, with some missing. D and trimming were read from the DNA, whereas the V and J calls and clone size are those reported in that table. Of 200,000 to 300,000 clones in the sample, approximately 90% were seen once. The sequenced material came from peripheral blood. The receptor was derived from a woman between 40 and 50 years old who had recovered from COVID-19. The rearrangement links TRBV30 to TRBJ1-5; tentatively, D is TRBD1 (5 bases). Written as DNA, the CDR3 is TGTGCCTACCAAGACAGTAGCAATCAGCCCCAGCATTTT. Encoded protein: CAYQDSSNQPQHF.